This TCR beta chain was sequenced in a study of resident and recirculating memory T cells in vitiligo. The CDR3 sequence is 13 residues long. The junction had 2 bases not matched to a gene; V was cut back by 4 bases and J by 5 bases. Germline V gene lookup returns CDR1 MDHEN and CDR2 SYDVKM. Assay: immunoSEQ multiplex PCR; the TCRdb copy retains only in-frame clones and omits some. The table shows about 76,000 clones, with about 91% occurring only once. The TCR originated in a male donor with vitiligo. The chain recombines TRBV28 with TRBJ1-5, with 7 bases that match TRBD1. Sequencing was carried out using blood. This CDR3 reads CASSSGTDQPQHF. For the CDR3, the DNA is TGTGCCAGCAGTTCCGGGACAGATCAGCCCCAGCATTTT.